Each of the 14 T cell receptor beta chains below was sequenced from the same sample in a study of early T cells in non-severe SARS-CoV-2 infection. MiXCR was run by TCRdb on the 5' RACE reads, yielding one entry per CDR3 protein. Of some 35,000 distinct CDR3 sequences in the sample, under 7% were seen once. The sequenced sample was whole blood, obtained at baseline. The receptors come from an adult who was a healthcare worker with PCR-confirmed SARS-CoV-2 infection or an uninfected control (not recorded which).

This clonotype was recorded at least ten times. V is TRBV29-1 and J is TRBJ1-4; 9 bases agree with TRBD1. Per the germline V gene, CDR1 is SQVTM and CDR2 is ANQGSEA. There are 14 residues in the CDR3. V shed 4 bases, J shed 5 bases, and the junction held 5 bases outside the gene matches. CDR3 loop: CSVVPGQGNEKLFF. CDR3 DNA sequence: TGCAGCGTTGTGCCGGGACAGGGAAATGAAAAACTGTTTTTT.

This clonotype came up a few times. Germline is not matched at one junction end, which may reflect a read error. The chain combines TRBV7-7 with TRBJ2-3; 11 nucleotides agree with TRBD2. The CDR3 contains 16 residues. In germline, CDR1 is SSHAT, CDR2 FNYEAQ (reference sequence). The CDR3: CASSSGTSGRADTQYF. The CDR3 nucleotides read TGTGCTAGCAGCTCGGGTACTAGCGGGAGAGCAGATACGCAGTATTTT.

At least ten counts were recorded for this clonotype. J is TRBJ2-2 and V is TRBV5-4; a weak D match, TRBD2 (6 bases). Trimming took 4 bases from V and 1 from J, leaving 14 bases between them. CDR3 size: 16 residues. Germline CDR1 reads SGHNT; CDR2 reads YYREEE (reference sequence). The DNA of the CDR3 is TGTGCCAGCAGCCGTAATAGCGGCAGGAACACCGGGGAGCTGTTTTTT. Its protein product is CASSRNSGRNTGELFF.

There are many counts of this clonotype. The J gene is TRBJ1-1, the V gene TRBV28; D ambiguous. CDR3 length equals 14 residues. The germline V and J ends were trimmed by 1 base and 6 bases, with 12 bases remaining between them. Germline CDR1 is MDHEN and CDR2 is SYDVKM. This CDR3 is CASSLLGFLSEAFF. CDR3 nucleotides: TGTGCCAGCAGTTTATTGGGGTTTCTCTCTGAAGCTTTCTTT.

This clonotype was recorded at least ten times. J is TRBJ2-7 and V is TRBV7-2; TRBD1 or TRBD2 may be the D gene (6 bases each). CDR1 and CDR2 (germline): SGHTA, FQGNSA. The CDR3 is 15 residues long. V lost 6 bases, J lost 7 bases, and 22 bases lay in between. CDR3 sequence reads: CASRKAGTSGLEQYF. The CDR3 DNA is TGTGCCAGCAGGAAGGCGGGGACATCGGGATTGGAGCAGTACTTC.

This clonotype was found a few times. The chain recombines TRBV19 with TRBJ2-4, with D perhaps TRBD1 (6 bases). The germline V gene encodes CDR1 LNHDA and CDR2 SQIVND (reference sequence). V gave up 7 bases and J gave up 1 base, with 11 bases separating them. There are 14 residues in the CDR3. The CDR3 is CASIQTGAKNIQYF. The CDR3 region has the DNA TGTGCCAGTATCCAGACAGGCGCCAAAAACATTCAGTACTTC.

By sample share, this clonotype is medium-sized (0.01 to 0.1%). The chain joins TRBV6-6 to TRBJ2-5; D unclear. The germline V and J ends were trimmed by 8 bases and 2 bases, with 3 bases remaining between them. CDR3 length equals 10 residues. Germline V CDR1 and CDR2: MNHNY, SVGAGI (reference sequence). The CDR3 spells CASGQETQYF. The DNA for the CDR3 is TGTGCCAGCGGACAAGAGACCCAGTACTTC.

V usage is TRBV6-5 and J usage is TRBJ2-7; D remains unclear. This CDR3 is built from 13 residues. Trimming took off 0 bases at V and 5 bases at J, with 8 bases between the two ends. CDR1 and CDR2 from the germline V gene are MNHEY and SVGAGI. Here the CDR3 reads CASSYSRRNEQYF. The CDR3, as DNA: TGTGCCAGCAGTTACTCGAGGCGGAACGAGCAGTACTTC.

V gene TRBV30 combines with J gene TRBJ1-1, with TRBD1 matching over 9 bases. J gave up 5 bases and V 2 bases, and 6 bases lay outside the gene matches. This CDR3 spans 14 amino acids. Germline CDR1 is GTSNPN and CDR2 is SVGIG (reference sequence). CDR3 in amino acids: CAWSMYRGRTEAFF. The CDR3 nucleotides are TGTGCCTGGAGTATGTACAGGGGGCGGACTGAAGCTTTCTTT.

This clonotype was observed many times. The chain is built from TRBV6-5 and TRBJ2-7; TRBD1 or TRBD2 may be the D gene (7 bases each). In germline, CDR1 is MNHEY, CDR2 SVGAGI. The CDR3 is made up of 16 amino acids. V shed 6 bases and J shed 0 bases, with 18 bases lying between them. The CDR3 here is CASSTNRGGSSYEQYF. CDR3 DNA: TGTGCCAGCAGCACAAACAGGGGAGGGAGCTCCTACGAGCAGTACTTC.

This clonotype was recorded many times. The chain employs TRBV5-1 and TRBJ2-7; the match to TRBD2 covers 10 bases. V shed 2 bases, J shed 2 bases, and the junction held 1 base outside the gene matches. Looked up from germline, CDR1 is SGHRS and CDR2 is YFSETQ. This CDR3 is built from 14 residues. In DNA, the CDR3 is TGCGCCAGCAGCTTACTAGCGGGACCCTACGAGCAGTACTTC. It specifies CASSLLAGPYEQYF. The full variable domain, rest sourced from reference TRBV5-1 and TRBJ2-7, is KAGVTQTPRYLIKTRGQQVTLSCSPISGHRSVSWYQQTPGQGLQFLFEYFSETQRNKGNFPGRFSGRQFSNSRSEMNVSTLELGDSALYLCASSLLAGPYEQYFGPGTRLTVT.

This clonotype was counted many times. The chain uses TRBV28 and TRBJ2-3, with a possible D match to TRBD2 (6 bases). V was trimmed by 6 bases and J by 5 bases, leaving 21 bases between them. The CDR3 covers 16 residues. Germline V gene data show CDR1 as MDHEN and CDR2 as SYDVKM. The CDR3 bases are TGTGCCAGCAGCACTATCGGTGGGGGGAGAAGAGATACGCAGTATTTT. Residues: CASSTIGGGRRDTQYF. Filled out from reference TRBV28 and TRBJ2-3, the complete variable domain reads DVKVTQSSRYLVKRTGEKVFLECVQDMDHENMFWYRQDPGLGLRLIYFSYDVKMKEKGDIPEGYSVSREKKERFSLILESASTNQTSMYLCASSTIGGGRRDTQYFGPGTRLTVL.

This clonotype was seen a few times. The J gene is TRBJ2-1, the V gene TRBV28; 7 positions match TRBD2. Germline CDR1 reads MDHEN; CDR2 reads SYDVKM. V gave up 3 bases and J gave up 7 bases; unmatched junction bases: 9. This CDR3 contains 15 residues. The CDR3 sequence is CASSFWGRARNEQFF. Here the CDR3 DNA reads TGTGCCAGCAGTTTCTGGGGGAGGGCGAGGAATGAGCAGTTCTTC.

This clonotype turned up a few times. This chain joins TRBV4-1 and TRBJ1-4; 11 bases align to TRBD1. J gave up 6 bases and V 4 bases, and 7 bases lay outside the gene matches. Per germline, CDR1 MGHRA and CDR2 YSYEKL. The CDR3 loop spans 16 amino acids. This CDR3 reads CASSRSGQGVDEKLFF. Here the CDR3 DNA reads TGCGCCAGCAGCCGCTCGGGACAGGGGGTTGATGAAAAACTGTTTTTT.